Listed below are T cell receptor beta chains from one sample, sequenced in a study of blood T cell repertoires in COVID-19. Profiling relied on immunoSEQ multiplex PCR, and the TCRdb table lists in-frame clones only, not all of them. Of some 190,000 clones in the sample, around 83% were seen once. The sample was peripheral blood. These receptors all stem from a woman older than 75 with acute or convalescent COVID-19. Each CDR3 is given with its conserved first and last residue. A D gene is named only where the DNA matches it firmly. A clone size is listed for some rows: how often the clone was seen (once, few, many), or a class if it is expanded.

abundance: NA
j_gene: TRBJ2-1
d_gene: TRBD2
v_gene: TRBV5-1
CDR3aa: CASSPLAGRNGEQFF
CDR3nt: TGCGCCAGCAGCCCACTAGCGGGAAGGAACGGAGAGCAGTTCTTC

abundance: NA
j_gene: TRBJ1-3
d_gene: TRBD1
v_gene: TRBV7-3
CDR3aa: CASSRDSASGNTIYF
CDR3nt: TGTGCCAGCAGCAGGGACAGTGCCTCAGGAAACACCATATATTTT

abundance: NA
j_gene: TRBJ1-2
d_gene: TRBD1
v_gene: TRBV19
CDR3aa: CASSPPQGYGYTF
CDR3nt: TGTGCCAGTAGTCCACCACAGGGGTATGGCTACACCTTC

abundance: NA
j_gene: TRBJ1-2
d_gene: NA
v_gene: TRBV7-3
CDR3aa: CASSFIGTSGYTF
CDR3nt: TGTGCCAGCAGCTTTATAGGGACAAGCGGCTACACCTTC

abundance: NA
j_gene: TRBJ2-7
d_gene: TRBD1
v_gene: TRBV6-5
CDR3aa: CASSYSTQGAKKQYF
CDR3nt: TGTGCCAGCAGTTACTCGACTCAGGGGGCGAAGAAGCAGTACTTC

abundance: NA
j_gene: TRBJ2-7
d_gene: NA
v_gene: TRBV11-2
CDR3aa: CASSLESRGRGEQYF
CDR3nt: TGTGCCAGCAGCTTAGAGAGTAGGGGGCGGGGAGAGCAGTACTTC

abundance: NA
j_gene: TRBJ2-3
d_gene: TRBD2
v_gene: TRBV2
CDR3aa: CASGRLAAITDTQYF
CDR3nt: TGTGCCAGCGGAAGACTAGCGGCCATCACAGATACGCAGTATTTT

abundance: NA
j_gene: TRBJ1-3
d_gene: NA
v_gene: TRBV15
CDR3aa: CATSSIGLYSGNTIYF
CDR3nt: TGTGCCACCAGTTCCATTGGACTGTACTCTGGAAACACCATATATTTT

abundance: NA
j_gene: TRBJ2-3
d_gene: NA
v_gene: TRBV4-3
CDR3aa: CASSQVAYRDTQYF
CDR3nt: TGCGCCAGCAGCCAAGTGGCGTACAGGGATACGCAGTATTTT

abundance: NA
j_gene: TRBJ1-1
d_gene: NA
v_gene: TRBV6-5
CDR3aa: CASMSENTEAFF
CDR3nt: TGTGCCAGCATGAGCGAGAACACTGAAGCTTTCTTT

abundance: NA
j_gene: TRBJ1-2
d_gene: TRBD1
v_gene: TRBV18
CDR3aa: CASSPLPSDRDYGYTF
CDR3nt: TGTGCCAGCTCACCCCTCCCTTCGGACAGGGACTATGGCTACACCTTC

abundance: once
j_gene: TRBJ2-7
d_gene: NA
v_gene: TRBV27
CDR3aa: CASSRQQGSHEQYF
CDR3nt: TGTGCCAGCAGTAGACAGCAGGGGTCGCACGAGCAGTACTTC

abundance: NA
j_gene: TRBJ2-7
d_gene: TRBD1
v_gene: TRBV4-1
CDR3aa: CASSQEPFVKDRVASYEQYF
CDR3nt: TGCGCCAGCAGCCAAGAACCCTTCGTTAAGGACAGGGTCGCGTCCTACGAGCAGTACTTC

abundance: NA
j_gene: TRBJ1-3
d_gene: NA
v_gene: TRBV28
CDR3aa: CASSSQSSGNTIYF
CDR3nt: TGTGCCAGCAGCTCACAGAGCTCTGGAAACACCATATATTTT

abundance: NA
j_gene: TRBJ2-2
d_gene: NA
v_gene: TRBV7-2
CDR3aa: CASSSQGRGNTGELFF
CDR3nt: TGTGCCAGCAGCTCTCAGGGAAGGGGGAACACCGGGGAGCTGTTTTTT

abundance: NA
j_gene: TRBJ1-5
d_gene: NA
v_gene: TRBV2
CDR3aa: CASSGVRGWDNSNQPQHF
CDR3nt: TGTGCCAGCAGTGGGGTCAGGGGCTGGGATAATAGCAATCAGCCCCAGCATTTT

abundance: few
j_gene: TRBJ1-6
d_gene: NA
v_gene: TRBV4-2
CDR3aa: CASRRDLLEGSPLHF
CDR3nt: TGTGCCAGCAGGCGGGACCTGCTCGAGGGTTCACCCCTCCACTTT

abundance: NA
j_gene: TRBJ2-1
d_gene: TRBD1
v_gene: TRBV2
CDR3aa: CASTLTGSGEQFF
CDR3nt: TGTGCCAGCACCTTGACAGGGTCAGGTGAGCAGTTCTTC

abundance: NA
j_gene: TRBJ1-3
d_gene: TRBD1
v_gene: TRBV7-8
CDR3aa: CASSYFDRGAGNTIYF
CDR3nt: TGTGCCAGCAGCTATTTCGACAGGGGGGCTGGAAACACCATATATTTT

abundance: NA
j_gene: TRBJ2-7
d_gene: NA
v_gene: TRBV30
CDR3aa: CAWSDDNLNEQYF
CDR3nt: TGTGCCTGGAGTGACGACAACTTAAACGAGCAGTACTTC

abundance: NA
j_gene: TRBJ1-6
d_gene: TRBD1
v_gene: TRBV30
CDR3aa: CAWTPPGGGSPLHF
CDR3nt: TGTGCCTGGACACCCCCAGGGGGCGGGTCCCCCCTCCACTTT

abundance: NA
j_gene: TRBJ1-1
d_gene: NA
v_gene: TRBV6-5
CDR3aa: CASSYLAGNTEAFF
CDR3nt: TGTGCCAGCAGTTACTTGGCAGGGAACACTGAAGCTTTCTTT

abundance: NA
j_gene: TRBJ1-4
d_gene: TRBD1
v_gene: TRBV12-3/TRBV12-4
CDR3aa: CASRTGGLEKLFF
CDR3nt: TGTGCCAGCAGGACAGGGGGCCTTGAAAAACTGTTTTTT

abundance: few
j_gene: TRBJ1-5
d_gene: NA
v_gene: TRBV2
CDR3aa: CASSVSGAGIQPQHF
CDR3nt: TGTGCCAGCAGCGTCTCAGGGGCAGGGATTCAGCCCCAGCATTTT

abundance: once
j_gene: TRBJ2-7
d_gene: TRBD2
v_gene: TRBV27
CDR3aa: CASRSLTSGIYEQYF
CDR3nt: TGTGCCAGCAGATCTCTGACTAGCGGGATTTACGAGCAGTACTTC

abundance: NA
j_gene: TRBJ2-1
d_gene: TRBD2
v_gene: TRBV6-5
CDR3aa: CASSFQAGGNYNEQFF
CDR3nt: TGTGCCAGCAGTTTTCAAGCGGGAGGGAACTACAATGAGCAGTTCTTC

abundance: NA
j_gene: TRBJ1-1
d_gene: NA
v_gene: TRBV10-3
CDR3aa: CAISDPQGANTEAFF
CDR3nt: TGTGCCATCAGTGACCCCCAGGGCGCGAACACTGAAGCTTTCTTT

abundance: NA
j_gene: TRBJ2-7
d_gene: TRBD1
v_gene: TRBV5-4
CDR3aa: CASSTAGTGYYEQYF
CDR3nt: TGTGCCAGCAGCACTGCCGGGACAGGGTACTACGAGCAGTACTTC

abundance: few
j_gene: TRBJ2-1
d_gene: NA
v_gene: TRBV18
CDR3aa: CASSPLGSYEQFF
CDR3nt: TGTGCCAGCTCACCACTAGGGAGCTATGAGCAGTTCTTC

abundance: NA
j_gene: TRBJ2-1
d_gene: NA
v_gene: TRBV3-1/TRBV3-2
CDR3aa: CASSQAPGGGYYNEQFF
CDR3nt: TGTGCCAGCAGCCAAGCGCCGGGGGGCGGGTACTACAATGAGCAGTTCTTC

abundance: NA
j_gene: TRBJ1-5
d_gene: TRBD1
v_gene: TRBV30
CDR3aa: CAWSSGGWTSNQPQHF
CDR3nt: TGTGCCTGGTCCTCAGGGGGCTGGACGTCTAATCAGCCCCAGCATTTT

abundance: NA
j_gene: TRBJ2-1
d_gene: NA
v_gene: TRBV6-1
CDR3aa: CASSEETASSYNEQFF
CDR3nt: TGTGCCAGCAGTGAAGAGACAGCCAGCTCCTACAATGAGCAGTTCTTC

abundance: NA
j_gene: TRBJ2-2
d_gene: NA
v_gene: TRBV5-8
CDR3aa: CASRRENTGELFF
CDR3nt: TGTGCCAGCAGGCGGGAGAACACCGGGGAGCTGTTTTTT

abundance: NA
j_gene: TRBJ2-2
d_gene: TRBD2
v_gene: TRBV7-6
CDR3aa: CASSILSGANPTGELFF
CDR3nt: TGTGCCAGCAGCATCTTGAGCGGGGCGAACCCCACCGGGGAGCTGTTTTTT

abundance: NA
j_gene: TRBJ2-3
d_gene: NA
v_gene: TRBV28
CDR3aa: CASIRTDTQYF
CDR3nt: TGTGCCAGCATCAGGACAGATACGCAGTATTTT

abundance: once
j_gene: TRBJ1-6
d_gene: TRBD1
v_gene: TRBV11-2
CDR3aa: CASSLTGGEGSPLHF
CDR3nt: TGTGCCAGCAGCTTAACAGGGGGCGAGGGTTCACCCCTCCACTTT

abundance: NA
j_gene: TRBJ2-7
d_gene: NA
v_gene: TRBV3-1/TRBV3-2
CDR3aa: CASSQDRGGRLPYEQYF
CDR3nt: TGTGCCAGCAGCCAAGATCGCGGTGGGAGGTTACCCTACGAGCAGTACTTC

abundance: NA
j_gene: TRBJ1-1
d_gene: TRBD1
v_gene: TRBV7-2
CDR3aa: CASSSGGRVVEGTEAFF
CDR3nt: TGTGCCAGCAGCTCAGGGGGGAGAGTAGTTGAGGGCACTGAAGCTTTCTTT

abundance: NA
j_gene: TRBJ2-5
d_gene: TRBD2
v_gene: TRBV3-1/TRBV3-2
CDR3aa: CASSYLAGGETQYF
CDR3nt: TGTGCCAGCAGCTACTTAGCGGGTGGGGAGACCCAGTACTTC

abundance: once
j_gene: TRBJ1-2
d_gene: TRBD1
v_gene: TRBV7-9
CDR3aa: CASSVGGTGASYGYTF
CDR3nt: TGTGCCAGCAGCGTAGGGGGTACAGGGGCGAGCTATGGCTACACCTTC

abundance: NA
j_gene: TRBJ2-3
d_gene: TRBD2
v_gene: TRBV5-1
CDR3aa: CASSLMTSGATDTQYF
CDR3nt: TGCGCCAGCAGCCTTATGACTAGCGGGGCCACAGATACGCAGTATTTT

abundance: once
j_gene: TRBJ2-3
d_gene: TRBD2
v_gene: TRBV7-2
CDR3aa: CASSPRTSGRGVDTQYF
CDR3nt: TGTGCCAGCAGCCCCAGGACTAGCGGGAGGGGTGTAGATACGCAGTATTTT

abundance: NA
j_gene: TRBJ1-1
d_gene: NA
v_gene: TRBV7-9
CDR3aa: CASSLAVGYGTEAFF
CDR3nt: TGTGCCAGCAGCTTAGCTGTGGGTTACGGGACTGAAGCTTTCTTT

abundance: NA
j_gene: TRBJ1-2
d_gene: TRBD1
v_gene: TRBV10-2
CDR3aa: CASRRDRGVNYGYTF
CDR3nt: TGCGCCAGCAGGAGGGACAGGGGGGTTAACTATGGCTACACCTTC

abundance: NA
j_gene: TRBJ2-7
d_gene: NA
v_gene: TRBV6-5
CDR3aa: CASSLYSGASYEQYF
CDR3nt: TGTGCCAGCAGTTTATATAGCGGAGCCTCCTACGAGCAGTACTTC

abundance: NA
j_gene: TRBJ2-3
d_gene: NA
v_gene: TRBV11-2
CDR3aa: CASSLSRAGEGTDTQYF
CDR3nt: TGTGCCAGCAGCCTTAGTCGGGCAGGGGAAGGCACAGATACGCAGTATTTT

abundance: NA
j_gene: TRBJ2-1
d_gene: TRBD1
v_gene: TRBV28
CDR3aa: CASLDRGRYNEQFF
CDR3nt: TGTGCCAGCCTTGACAGGGGGCGGTACAATGAGCAGTTCTTC

abundance: NA
j_gene: TRBJ1-1
d_gene: NA
v_gene: TRBV9
CDR3aa: CASSDIQGYTEAFF
CDR3nt: TGTGCCAGCAGCGATATACAGGGATACACTGAAGCTTTCTTT

abundance: few
j_gene: TRBJ1-3
d_gene: TRBD1
v_gene: TRBV7-9
CDR3aa: CASSYGTGADTIYF
CDR3nt: TGTGCCAGCAGTTACGGGACAGGAGCGGACACCATATATTTT

abundance: NA
j_gene: TRBJ1-6
d_gene: NA
v_gene: TRBV14
CDR3aa: CASSQESGSSPLHF
CDR3nt: TGTGCCAGCAGCCAAGAAAGCGGGAGTTCACCCCTCCACTTT

abundance: NA
j_gene: TRBJ2-5
d_gene: NA
v_gene: TRBV5-4
CDR3aa: CASSGGQRQETQYF
CDR3nt: TGTGCCAGCAGCGGTGGCCAGCGACAAGAGACCCAGTACTTC

abundance: NA
j_gene: TRBJ2-7
d_gene: NA
v_gene: TRBV19
CDR3aa: CASSYRDLYEQYF
CDR3nt: TGTGCCAGTAGTTACAGGGATCTCTACGAGCAGTACTTC

abundance: NA
j_gene: TRBJ1-4
d_gene: TRBD1
v_gene: TRBV30
CDR3aa: CAWSAYRDRGNEKLFF
CDR3nt: TGTGCCTGGAGTGCCTACCGGGACAGAGGCAATGAAAAACTGTTTTTT